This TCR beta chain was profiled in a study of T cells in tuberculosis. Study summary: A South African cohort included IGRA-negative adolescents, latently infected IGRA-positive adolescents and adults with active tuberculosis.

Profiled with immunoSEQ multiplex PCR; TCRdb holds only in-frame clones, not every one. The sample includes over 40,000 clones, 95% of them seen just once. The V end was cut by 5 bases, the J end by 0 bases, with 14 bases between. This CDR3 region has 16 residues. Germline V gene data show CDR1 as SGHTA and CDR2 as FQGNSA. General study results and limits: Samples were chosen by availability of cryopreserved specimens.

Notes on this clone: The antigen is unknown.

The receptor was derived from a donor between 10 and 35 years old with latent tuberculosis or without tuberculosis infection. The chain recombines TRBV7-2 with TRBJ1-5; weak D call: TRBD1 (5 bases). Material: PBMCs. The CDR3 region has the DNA TGTGCCAGCAGCCTACCGACAGCAAATAGCAATCAGCCCCAGCATTTT. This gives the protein CASSLPTANSNQPQHF.